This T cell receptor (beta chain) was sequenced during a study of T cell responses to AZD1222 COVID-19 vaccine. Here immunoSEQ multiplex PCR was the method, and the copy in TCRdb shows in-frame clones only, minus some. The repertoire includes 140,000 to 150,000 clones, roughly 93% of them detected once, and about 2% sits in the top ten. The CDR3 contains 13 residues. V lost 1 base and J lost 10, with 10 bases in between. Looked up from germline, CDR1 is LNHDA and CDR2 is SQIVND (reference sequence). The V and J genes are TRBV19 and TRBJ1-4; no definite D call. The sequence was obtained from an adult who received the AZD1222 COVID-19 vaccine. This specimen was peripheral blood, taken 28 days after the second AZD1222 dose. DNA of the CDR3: TGTGCCAGTAGTATAGTCGAGCGGCCAAAACTGTTTTTT. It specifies CASSIVERPKLFF.